One sample yielded the 18 T cell receptor beta chains listed below, sequenced in a study of T cell responses to AZD1222 COVID-19 vaccine. Sequencing was performed with immunoSEQ multiplex PCR; in TCRdb, only in-frame clones are kept and a portion is missing. Among some 110,000 clones listed, approximately 84% were seen once. The starting material was peripheral blood, obtained on day 0 of AZD1222 vaccination. The receptors shown here come from an adult in good health.

The genes are TRBV6-6 and TRBJ2-7; D perhaps matches TRBD2 (6 bases). Germline CDR1 MNHNY, CDR2 SVGAGI (reference sequence). V lost 0 bases to trimming and J lost 4 bases, with 13 bases between them. This CDR3 spans 15 amino acids. This CDR3 reads CASSYSGGEAYEQYF. The CDR3 DNA follows: TGTGCCAGCAGTTACTCCGGCGGGGAGGCGTACGAGCAGTACTTC.

V is TRBV19 and J is TRBJ1-1; TRBD1 is a possible D gene (5 bases). Germline CDR1 reads LNHDA; CDR2 reads SQIVND (reference sequence). V lost 9 bases to trimming and J lost 1 base, with 9 bases between them. The CDR3 consists of 12 residues. The CDR3 loop is CASDDRNTEAFF. The DNA of the CDR3 is TGTGCCAGCGACGACAGGAACACTGAAGCTTTCTTT.

This sequence joins TRBV5-1 and TRBJ2-7; perhaps TRBD1 as D (5 bases). The V end lost 4 bases, the J end lost 0 bases, and 8 bases lay between the germline ends. CDR1 is SGHRS, CDR2 YFSETQ, per germline. This CDR3 comprises 13 residues. In DNA, the CDR3 is TGCGCCAGCAGCCCCGACAGCTCCTACGAGCAGTACTTC. Translating it yields CASSPDSSYEQYF. Using reference TRBV5-1 and TRBJ2-7 for the parts outside the CDR3, the full variable domain is KAGVTQTPRYLIKTRGQQVTLSCSPISGHRSVSWYQQTPGQGLQFLFEYFSETQRNKGNFPGRFSGRQFSNSRSEMNVSTLELGDSALYLCASSPDSSYEQYFGPGTRLTVT.

This chain connects TRBV28 to TRBJ2-2; D ambiguous. The V gene lost 2 bases and the J gene lost 0 bases, with 10 bases spanning the gap. The CDR3 runs 16 residues. Germline V CDR1 and CDR2: MDHEN, SYDVKM. The chain's CDR3 is CASSLMGWANTGELFF. As DNA, the CDR3 is TGTGCCAGCAGTTTAATGGGATGGGCGAACACCGGGGAGCTGTTTTTT. The whole variable domain, filled in from reference TRBV28 and TRBJ2-2, reads DVKVTQSSRYLVKRTGEKVFLECVQDMDHENMFWYRQDPGLGLRLIYFSYDVKMKEKGDIPEGYSVSREKKERFSLILESASTNQTSMYLCASSLMGWANTGELFFGEGSRLTVL.

In its sample, this clone was seen a few times. The genes are TRBV11-1 and TRBJ1-1, with a possible D match to TRBD1 (6 bases). From germline, CDR1 is SGHAT and CDR2 FQDESV (reference sequence). V was pared by 5 bases and J by 1 base, with 8 bases between. The CDR3 length is 13 residues. The CDR3 DNA reads TGTGCCAGCAGCCGGGGACAGAACACTGAAGCTTTCTTT. It encodes CASSRGQNTEAFF.

This chain uses TRBV5-5 with TRBJ2-2; D is unresolved. The germline V gene has CDR1 SGHKS and CDR2 YYEKEE (reference sequence). The CDR3 has 14 residues. V was pared by 3 bases and J by 0 bases, with 6 bases between. The CDR3 reads CASSSDTNTGELFF. The CDR3 DNA follows: TGTGCCAGCAGCTCCGACACGAACACCGGGGAGCTGTTTTTT.

This clone showed up just a few times. This chain links TRBV21-1 with TRBJ2-1; the table's D call of TRBD2 was not tested on the DNA. TRBV21-1 is designated a pseudogene. The CDR3 is made up of 15 amino acids. The CDR3 DNA reads TGTGCCAGCAGCGATACCGGGTCCTCCTACAATGAGCAGTTCTTC. It translates to CASSDTGSSYNEQFF.

This clone has a single count. The gene calls are TRBV30 and TRBJ1-2; tentatively, D is TRBD1 (6 bases). The ends were cut back, 0 bases at V and 0 bases at J, with 8 bases in the middle. This CDR3 has 14 amino acids. The V gene's germline CDR1 is GTSNPN and CDR2 SVGIG (reference sequence). The CDR3 spells CAWSVQGTNYGYTF. The CDR3 DNA is TGTGCCTGGAGTGTACAGGGAACTAACTATGGCTACACCTTC.

The chain recombines TRBV25-1 with TRBJ1-1, with D possibly being TRBD1 (6 bases). V lost 6 bases and J 4 bases, leaving 15 bases between the germline ends. The CDR3 sequence is 14 residues long. Germline CDR1 and CDR2: MGHDK and SYGVNS. In DNA, the CDR3 is TGTGCCAGCAGCGTACCTGACAGGCCCACTGAAGCTTTCTTT. Translation gives CASSVPDRPTEAFF. Based on the CDR3 plus reference TRBV25-1 and TRBJ1-1, the full variable domain is EADIYQTPRYLVIGTGKKITLECSQTMGHDKMYWYQQDPGMELHLIHYSYGVNSTEKGDLSSESTVSRIRTEHFPLTLESARPSHTSQYLCASSVPDRPTEAFFGQGTRLTVV.

This chain links TRBV4-2 with TRBJ1-2; D is unclear. In germline, CDR1 is LGHNA, CDR2 YNFKEQ. This CDR3 comprises 14 residues. V shed 3 bases and J shed 1 base, with 9 bases lying between them. The chain's CDR3 is CASSQEGHNYGYTF. Here the CDR3 DNA reads TGTGCCAGCAGCCAGGAGGGCCATAACTATGGCTACACCTTC.

The chain uses TRBV4-2 and TRBJ1-6, with a tentative D call TRBD1 (5 bases). CDR1 is LGHNA and CDR2 is YNFKEQ in the germline V gene. Deletions cut 1 base from V and 7 bases from J, with 11 bases between. This CDR3 has 15 amino acids. The CDR3 reads CASSQVEGMNSPLHF. The CDR3 DNA follows: TGTGCCAGCAGCCAAGTTGAGGGGATGAATTCACCCCTCCACTTT.

The chain links TRBV7-3 to TRBJ1-1; D may be TRBD1 (5 bases). The V and J ends lost 6 bases and 2 bases respectively, with 10 bases between them. CDR3 size: 13 residues. CDR1 and CDR2 from the germline V gene are SGHTA and FQGTGA. CDR3 protein: CASSQQENTEAFF. The CDR3 DNA reads as TGTGCCAGCAGTCAACAGGAAAACACTGAAGCTTTCTTT.

In its sample, this clone was seen once. The chain carries TRBV7-2 and TRBJ2-3; 8 nucleotides align to TRBD2. CDR3 length equals 14 residues. The V gene's germline CDR1 is SGHTA and CDR2 FQGNSA. V was clipped by 1 base and J by 9 bases; unmatched bases: 6. The CDR3 nucleotides are TGTGCCAGCAGCTTAGGCCGGGGGGGCCAAACGCAGTATTTT. This encodes CASSLGRGGQTQYF.

The chain uses TRBV5-1 and TRBJ1-1, with TRBD1 identical over 8 bases. Germline values: CDR1 SGHRS, CDR2 YFSETQ. With V trimmed by 4 bases and J by 8 bases, 4 bases remained unmatched. The CDR3 is 12 amino acids. CDR3 sequence (DNA): TGCGCCAGCAGCCCGGACAGGGCAGAAGCTTTCTTT. Amino acid sequence: CASSPDRAEAFF.

The J gene is TRBJ1-2, the V gene TRBV6-5; possibly TRBD1 for D (6 bases). CDR1 and CDR2 from the germline V gene are MNHEY and SVGAGI. The length of the CDR3 is 14 residues. Trimming cost V 0 bases and J 4 bases, with 9 bases left between them. As DNA, the CDR3 is TGTGCCAGCAGTTACTCGTCCAGGGGCTATGGCTACACCTTC. Translated: CASSYSSRGYGYTF.

There are a few counts of this clone. The chain is built from TRBV28 and TRBJ2-3; 7 bases agree with TRBD2. After removal of 2 bases from V and 2 bases from J, the junction contained 1 base not matched to a gene. CDR1 MDHEN and CDR2 SYDVKM come from the germline V gene. The CDR3 contains 14 residues. CDR3: CASSLLADTDTQYF. The CDR3 DNA follows: TGTGCCAGCAGTTTACTAGCGGACACAGATACGCAGTATTTT. Combining the CDR3 with reference TRBV28 and TRBJ2-3 gives the whole variable domain DVKVTQSSRYLVKRTGEKVFLECVQDMDHENMFWYRQDPGLGLRLIYFSYDVKMKEKGDIPEGYSVSREKKERFSLILESASTNQTSMYLCASSLLADTDTQYFGPGTRLTVL.

This chain connects TRBV7-2 to TRBJ2-2; no reliable D call. Per the germline V gene, CDR1 is SGHTA and CDR2 is FQGNSA. The ends were cut back, 1 base at V and 7 bases at J, with 7 bases in the middle. This CDR3 spans 13 amino acids. The CDR3 protein is CASSLDRVGELFF. CDR3 bases: TGTGCCAGCAGCTTAGATCGGGTCGGGGAGCTGTTTTTT. The full variable domain, completed using reference TRBV7-2 and TRBJ2-2, is GAGVSQSPSNKVTEKGKDVELRCDPISGHTALYWYRQSLGQGLEFLIYFQGNSAPDKSGLPSDRFSAERTGGSVSTLTIQRTQQEDSAVYLCASSLDRVGELFFGEGSRLTVL.

This rearrangement joins TRBV19 to TRBJ1-1; D is unclear. Trimming pared 5 bases from V and 7 bases from J, leaving 8 bases between. The CDR3 extends over 11 amino acids. Germline V gene sequence: CDR1 LNHDA, CDR2 SQIVND (reference sequence). CDR3 sequence reads: CASSFGNEAFF. CDR3 DNA: TGTGCCAGTAGTTTCGGGAATGAAGCTTTCTTT.